The clone carrying this TCR beta chain was seen a single time. The antigen is unknown. The sample is drawn from a study of T cell responses to AZD1222 COVID-19 vaccine. The study, taken as a whole, reports: The donor group comprised mostly white British people and more females; the analysis possibly underestimated clonal diversity.

V was trimmed by 2 bases and J by 1 base, leaving 10 bases between them. CDR1 is SGDLS, CDR2 YYNGEE, per germline. This CDR3 is 15 amino acids long. Profiled with immunoSEQ multiplex PCR; TCRdb holds only in-frame clones, not every one. The sample shows roughly 42,000 clones, 88% of them seen only once. This TCR was recovered from an adult who received the MenACWY meningococcal vaccine as a control. The source material was peripheral blood, sampled 28 days after the second dose of the MenACWY control vaccine. V usage is TRBV9 and J usage is TRBJ2-1, with D possibly matching TRBD1 (6 bases). Here the CDR3 reads CASSVTGTSYNEQFF. As DNA, the CDR3 is TGTGCCAGCAGCGTGACCGGGACATCCTACAATGAGCAGTTCTTC.